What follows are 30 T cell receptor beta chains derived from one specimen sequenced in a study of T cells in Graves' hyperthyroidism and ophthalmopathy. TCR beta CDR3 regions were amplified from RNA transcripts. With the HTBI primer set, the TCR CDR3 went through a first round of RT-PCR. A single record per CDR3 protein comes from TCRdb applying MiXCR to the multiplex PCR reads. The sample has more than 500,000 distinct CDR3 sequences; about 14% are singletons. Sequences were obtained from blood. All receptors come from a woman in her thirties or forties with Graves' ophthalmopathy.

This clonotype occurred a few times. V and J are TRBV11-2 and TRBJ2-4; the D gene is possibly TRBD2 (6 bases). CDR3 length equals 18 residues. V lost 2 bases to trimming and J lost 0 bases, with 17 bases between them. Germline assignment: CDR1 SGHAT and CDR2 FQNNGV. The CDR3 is CASSLLVAEKLAKNIQYF. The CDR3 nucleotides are TGTGCCAGCAGCTTATTGGTAGCGGAGAAACTAGCCAAAAACATTCAGTACTTC.

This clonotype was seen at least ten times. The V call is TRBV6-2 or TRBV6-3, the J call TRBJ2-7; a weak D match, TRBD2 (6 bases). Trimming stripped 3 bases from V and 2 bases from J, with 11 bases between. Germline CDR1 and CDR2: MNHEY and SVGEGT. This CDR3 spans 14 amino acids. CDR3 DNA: TGTGCCAGCAGTTATCCGGGACTGGCCTACGAGCAGTACTTC. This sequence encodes CASSYPGLAYEQYF.

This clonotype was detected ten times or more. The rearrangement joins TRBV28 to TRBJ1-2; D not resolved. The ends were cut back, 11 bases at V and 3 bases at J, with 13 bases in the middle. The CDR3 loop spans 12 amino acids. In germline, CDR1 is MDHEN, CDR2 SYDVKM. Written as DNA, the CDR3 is TGTGCCGCGCGGGAGATTCACTATGGCTACACCTTC. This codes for CAAREIHYGYTF.

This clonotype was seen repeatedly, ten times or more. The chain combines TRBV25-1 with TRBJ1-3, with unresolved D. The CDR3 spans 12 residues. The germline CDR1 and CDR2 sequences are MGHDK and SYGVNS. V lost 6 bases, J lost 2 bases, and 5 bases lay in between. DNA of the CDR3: TGTGCCAGCAGGGAAGCTGGAAACACCATATATTTT. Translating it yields CASREAGNTIYF.

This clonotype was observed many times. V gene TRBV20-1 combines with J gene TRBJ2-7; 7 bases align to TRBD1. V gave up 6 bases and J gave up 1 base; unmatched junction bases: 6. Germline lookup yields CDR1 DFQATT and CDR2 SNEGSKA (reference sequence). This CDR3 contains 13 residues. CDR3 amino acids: CSARKTGSYEQYF. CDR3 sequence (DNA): TGCAGTGCAAGAAAGACAGGGTCCTACGAGCAGTACTTC.

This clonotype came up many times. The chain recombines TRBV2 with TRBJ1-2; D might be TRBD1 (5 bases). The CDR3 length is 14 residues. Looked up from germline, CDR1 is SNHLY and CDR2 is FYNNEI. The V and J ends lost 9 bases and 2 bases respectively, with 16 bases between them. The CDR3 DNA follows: TGTGCCAGTATCCCGACAGAGCTCAACTATGGCTACACCTTC. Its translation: CASIPTELNYGYTF.

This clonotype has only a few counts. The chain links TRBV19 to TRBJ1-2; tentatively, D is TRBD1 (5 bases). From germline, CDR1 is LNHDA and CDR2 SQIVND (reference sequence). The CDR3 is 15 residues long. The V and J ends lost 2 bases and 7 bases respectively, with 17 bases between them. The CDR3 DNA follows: TGTGCCAGTAGTATACTCCCAGGGAGATCGGGTGGCTACACCTTC. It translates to CASSILPGRSGGYTF.

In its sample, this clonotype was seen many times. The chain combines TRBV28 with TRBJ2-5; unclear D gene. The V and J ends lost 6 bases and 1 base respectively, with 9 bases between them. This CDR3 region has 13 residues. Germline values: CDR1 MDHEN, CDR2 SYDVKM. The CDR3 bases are TGTGCCAGCAGCACTCCGGGCCAAGAGACCCAGTACTTC. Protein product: CASSTPGQETQYF.

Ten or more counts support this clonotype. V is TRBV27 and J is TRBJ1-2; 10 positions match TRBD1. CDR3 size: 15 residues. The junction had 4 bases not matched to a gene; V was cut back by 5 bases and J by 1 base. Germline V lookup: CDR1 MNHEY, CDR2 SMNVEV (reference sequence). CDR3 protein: CASSPRDRGNYGYTF. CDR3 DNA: TGTGCCAGCAGTCCCCGGGACAGGGGTAACTATGGCTACACCTTC.

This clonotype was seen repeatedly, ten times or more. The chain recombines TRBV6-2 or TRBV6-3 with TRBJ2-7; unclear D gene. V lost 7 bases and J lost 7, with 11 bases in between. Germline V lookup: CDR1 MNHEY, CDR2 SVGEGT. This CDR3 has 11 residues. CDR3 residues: CASTTGREQYF. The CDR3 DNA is TGTGCCAGCACCACCGGGCGGGAGCAGTACTTC.

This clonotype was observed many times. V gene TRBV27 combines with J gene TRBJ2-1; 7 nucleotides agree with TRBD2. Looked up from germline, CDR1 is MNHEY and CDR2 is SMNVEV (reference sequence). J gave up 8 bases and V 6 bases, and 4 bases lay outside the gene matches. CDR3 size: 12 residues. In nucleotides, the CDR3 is TGTGCCAGCAGCACTCTAGCGGATGAGCAGTTCTTC. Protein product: CASSTLADEQFF.

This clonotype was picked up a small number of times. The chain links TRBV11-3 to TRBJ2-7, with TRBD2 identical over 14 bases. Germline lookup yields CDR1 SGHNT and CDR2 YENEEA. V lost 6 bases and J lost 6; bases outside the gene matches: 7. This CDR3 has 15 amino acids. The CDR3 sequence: CASRAGTSGSSEQYF. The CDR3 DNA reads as TGTGCCAGCAGGGCTGGGACTAGCGGGAGCTCCGAGCAGTACTTC.

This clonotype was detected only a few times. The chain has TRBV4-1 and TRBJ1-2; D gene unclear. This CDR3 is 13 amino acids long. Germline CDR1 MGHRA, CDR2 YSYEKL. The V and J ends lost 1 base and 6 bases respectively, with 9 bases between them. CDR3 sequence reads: CASSQGRDNGYTF. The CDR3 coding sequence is TGCGCCAGCAGCCAAGGAAGGGATAATGGCTACACCTTC.

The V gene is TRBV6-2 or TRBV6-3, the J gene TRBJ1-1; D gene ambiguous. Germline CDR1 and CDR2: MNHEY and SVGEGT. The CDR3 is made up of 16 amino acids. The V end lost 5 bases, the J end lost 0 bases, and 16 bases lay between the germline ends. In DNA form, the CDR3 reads TGTGCCAGCAGTCACACCAGTACCACGATGAACACTGAAGCTTTCTTT. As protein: CASSHTSTTMNTEAFF.

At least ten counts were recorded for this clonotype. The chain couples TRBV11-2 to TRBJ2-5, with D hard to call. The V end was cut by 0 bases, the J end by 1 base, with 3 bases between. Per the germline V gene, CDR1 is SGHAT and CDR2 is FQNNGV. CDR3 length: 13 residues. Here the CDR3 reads CASSLDSQETQYF. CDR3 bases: TGTGCCAGCAGCTTAGACTCCCAAGAGACCCAGTACTTC.

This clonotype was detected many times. The CDR3 DNA reads TGTGCCAGCAGTTCGACAGCTACAGCAGACGAGCAGTACTTC. It encodes CASSSTATADEQYF. V is TRBV28 and J is TRBJ2-7, with a tentative D call TRBD1 (5 bases). V lost 4 bases and J 5 bases, leaving 15 bases between the germline ends. The germline V gene has CDR1 MDHEN and CDR2 SYDVKM. The CDR3 contains 14 residues.

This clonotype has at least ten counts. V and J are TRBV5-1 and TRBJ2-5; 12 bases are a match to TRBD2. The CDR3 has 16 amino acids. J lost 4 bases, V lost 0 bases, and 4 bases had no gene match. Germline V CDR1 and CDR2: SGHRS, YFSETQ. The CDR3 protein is CASSLVASGRGETQYF. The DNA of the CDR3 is TGCGCCAGCAGCTTGGTGGCTAGCGGGAGGGGAGAGACCCAGTACTTC.

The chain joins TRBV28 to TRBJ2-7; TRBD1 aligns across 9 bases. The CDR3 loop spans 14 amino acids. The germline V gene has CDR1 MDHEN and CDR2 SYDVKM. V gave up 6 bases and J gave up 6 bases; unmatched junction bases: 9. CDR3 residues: CASSRTGVGGEQYF. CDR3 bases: TGTGCCAGCAGCAGGACAGGGGTCGGAGGCGAGCAGTACTTC.

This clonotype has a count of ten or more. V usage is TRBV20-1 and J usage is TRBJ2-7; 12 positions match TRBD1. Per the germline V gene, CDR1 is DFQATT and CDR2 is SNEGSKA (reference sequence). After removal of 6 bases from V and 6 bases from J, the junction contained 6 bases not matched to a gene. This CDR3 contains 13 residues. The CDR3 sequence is CSADGTGGGEQYF. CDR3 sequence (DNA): TGCAGTGCGGATGGGACAGGGGGCGGCGAGCAGTACTTC.

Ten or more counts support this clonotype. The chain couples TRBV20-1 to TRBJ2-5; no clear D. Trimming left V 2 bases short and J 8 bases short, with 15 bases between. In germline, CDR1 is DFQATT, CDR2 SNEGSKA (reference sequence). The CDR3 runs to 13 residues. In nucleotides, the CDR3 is TGCAGTGCTAGAATTGCAGGCGGCGGAACCCAGTACTTC. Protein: CSARIAGGGTQYF.

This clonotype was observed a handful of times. The CDR3 DNA follows: TGTGCCAGCAGCCAGGGAGGGTCTCTCTACGAGCAGTACTTC. Translated, it gives CASSQGGSLYEQYF. The chain links TRBV3-1 to TRBJ2-7; 7 bases match TRBD2. The CDR3 has 14 amino acids. After removal of 3 bases from V and 3 bases from J, the junction contained 5 bases not matched to a gene. Per germline, CDR1 LGHDT and CDR2 YNNKEL (reference sequence).

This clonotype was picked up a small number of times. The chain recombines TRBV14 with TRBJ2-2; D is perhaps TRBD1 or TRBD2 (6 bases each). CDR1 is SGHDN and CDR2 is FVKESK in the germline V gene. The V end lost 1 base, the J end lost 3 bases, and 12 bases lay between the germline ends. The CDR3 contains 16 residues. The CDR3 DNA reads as TGTGCCAGCAGCCAAGTAAACGGGGGCTACACCGGGGAGCTGTTTTTT. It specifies CASSQVNGGYTGELFF.

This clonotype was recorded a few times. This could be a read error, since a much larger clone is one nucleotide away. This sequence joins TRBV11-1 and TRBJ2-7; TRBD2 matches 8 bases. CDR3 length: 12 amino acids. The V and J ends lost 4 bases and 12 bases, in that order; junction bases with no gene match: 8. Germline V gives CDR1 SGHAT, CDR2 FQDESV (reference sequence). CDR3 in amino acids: CASSSPPSGRYF. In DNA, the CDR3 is TGTGCCAGCAGCTCCCCTCCTAGCGGGCGGTACTTC.

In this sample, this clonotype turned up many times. The CDR3, as DNA: TGTGCCAGCAGTTCGGCCCGAGGGGTGGGGCAGTTCTTC. Translated, it gives CASSSARGVGQFF. The rearrangement joins TRBV6-2 or TRBV6-3 to TRBJ2-1, with D tentatively TRBD1 or TRBD2 (5 bases each). The CDR3 extends over 13 amino acids. Germline CDR1 is MNHEY and CDR2 is SVGEGT. V lost 4 bases to trimming and J lost 12 bases, with 16 bases between them.

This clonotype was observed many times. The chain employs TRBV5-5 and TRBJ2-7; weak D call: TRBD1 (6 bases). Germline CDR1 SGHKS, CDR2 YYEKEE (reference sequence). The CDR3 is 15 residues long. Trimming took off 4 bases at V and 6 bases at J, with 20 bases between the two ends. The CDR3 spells CASSLRGRGLGEQYF. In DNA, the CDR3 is TGTGCCAGCAGCCTCAGGGGTCGGGGTTTGGGCGAGCAGTACTTC.

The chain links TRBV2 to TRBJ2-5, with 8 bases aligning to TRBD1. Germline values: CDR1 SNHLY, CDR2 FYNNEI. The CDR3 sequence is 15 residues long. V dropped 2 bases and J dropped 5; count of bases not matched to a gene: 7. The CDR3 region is CASSEPSGGLETQYF. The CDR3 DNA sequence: TGTGCCAGCAGTGAACCCTCAGGGGGCCTTGAGACCCAGTACTTC.

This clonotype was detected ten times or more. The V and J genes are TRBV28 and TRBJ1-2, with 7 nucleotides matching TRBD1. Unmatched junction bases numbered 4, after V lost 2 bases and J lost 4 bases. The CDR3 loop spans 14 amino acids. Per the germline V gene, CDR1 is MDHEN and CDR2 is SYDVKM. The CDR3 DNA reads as TGTGCCAGCAGTTTAACAGGGGAATCCTATGGCTACACCTTC. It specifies CASSLTGESYGYTF.

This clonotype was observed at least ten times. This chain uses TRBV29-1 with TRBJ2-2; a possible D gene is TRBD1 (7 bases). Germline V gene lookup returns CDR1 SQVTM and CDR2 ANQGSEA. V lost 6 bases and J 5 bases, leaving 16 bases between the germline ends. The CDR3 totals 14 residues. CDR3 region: CSVQAGRGTGELFF. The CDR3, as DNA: TGCAGCGTGCAAGCGGGCAGGGGGACCGGGGAGCTGTTTTTT.

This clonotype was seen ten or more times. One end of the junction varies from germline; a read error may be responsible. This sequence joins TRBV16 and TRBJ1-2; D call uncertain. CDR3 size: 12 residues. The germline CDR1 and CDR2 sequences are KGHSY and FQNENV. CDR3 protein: CASSQWSLPPSF. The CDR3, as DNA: TGTGCCAGCAGCCAATGGAGCCTTCCCCCATCCTTC. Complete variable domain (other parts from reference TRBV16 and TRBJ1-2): GEEVAQTPKHLVRGEGQKAKLYCAPIKGHSYVFWYQQVLKNEFKFLISFQNENVFDETGMPKERFSAKCLPNSPCSLEIQATKLEDSAVYFCASSQWSLPPSFGSGTRLTVV.

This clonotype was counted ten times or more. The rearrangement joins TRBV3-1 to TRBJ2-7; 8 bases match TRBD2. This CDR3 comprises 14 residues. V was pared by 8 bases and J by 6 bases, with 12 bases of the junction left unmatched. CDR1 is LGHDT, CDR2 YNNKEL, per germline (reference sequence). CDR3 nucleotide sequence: TGTGCCAGCGGTAGGACGGGAGGGCCGGGCGAGCAGTACTTC. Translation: CASGRTGGPGEQYF.